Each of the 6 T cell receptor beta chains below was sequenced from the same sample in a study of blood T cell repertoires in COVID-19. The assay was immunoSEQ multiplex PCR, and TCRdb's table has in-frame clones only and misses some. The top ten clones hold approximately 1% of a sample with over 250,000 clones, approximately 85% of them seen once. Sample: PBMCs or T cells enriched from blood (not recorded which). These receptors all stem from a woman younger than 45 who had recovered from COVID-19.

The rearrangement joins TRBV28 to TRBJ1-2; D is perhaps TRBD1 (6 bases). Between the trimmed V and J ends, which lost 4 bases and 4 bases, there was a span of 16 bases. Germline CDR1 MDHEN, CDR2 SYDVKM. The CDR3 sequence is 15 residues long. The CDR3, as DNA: TGTGCCAGCAGTTCCCTCGGGGGGCGGGGCTATGGCTACACCTTC. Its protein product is CASSSLGGRGYGYTF.

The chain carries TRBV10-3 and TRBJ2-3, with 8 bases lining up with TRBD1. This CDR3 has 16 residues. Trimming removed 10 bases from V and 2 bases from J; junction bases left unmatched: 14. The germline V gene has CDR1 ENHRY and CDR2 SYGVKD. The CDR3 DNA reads TGTGCCACCTCTAGGAGGCAGGGGGCTGACACAGATACGCAGTATTTT. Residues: CATSRRQGADTDTQYF.

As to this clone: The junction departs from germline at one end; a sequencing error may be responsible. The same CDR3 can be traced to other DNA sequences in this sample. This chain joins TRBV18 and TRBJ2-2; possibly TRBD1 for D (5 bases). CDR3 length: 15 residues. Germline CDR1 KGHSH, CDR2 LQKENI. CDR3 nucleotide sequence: TGCGCCAGCTCACCACGACAGTTGAACACCGGGGAGCTGTTTTTT. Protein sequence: CASSPRQLNTGELFF.

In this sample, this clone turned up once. CDR3 region: CASSGGLAGGFYEQYF. CDR3 in DNA: TGCGCCAGCAGCGGAGGACTAGCGGGAGGATTCTACGAGCAGTACTTC. The rearrangement links TRBV5-1 to TRBJ2-7, with TRBD2 matching 14 bases. The CDR3 is 16 residues long. The germline CDR1 and CDR2 sequences are SGHRS and YFSETQ. J gave up 3 bases and V 4 bases, and 6 bases lay outside the gene matches.

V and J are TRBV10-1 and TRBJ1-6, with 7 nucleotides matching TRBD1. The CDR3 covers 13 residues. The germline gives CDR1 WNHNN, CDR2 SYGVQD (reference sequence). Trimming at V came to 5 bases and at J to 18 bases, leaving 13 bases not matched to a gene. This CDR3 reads CASSIGPGQRTHF. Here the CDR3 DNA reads TGCGCCAGCAGTATTGGACCGGGACAGCGAACCCACTTT.

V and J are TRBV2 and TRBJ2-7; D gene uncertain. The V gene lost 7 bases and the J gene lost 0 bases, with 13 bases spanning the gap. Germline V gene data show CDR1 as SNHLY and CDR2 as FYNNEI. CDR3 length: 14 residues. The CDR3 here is CASNRRTTSYEQYF. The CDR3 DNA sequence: TGTGCCAGCAATAGAAGAACCACCTCCTACGAGCAGTACTTC.